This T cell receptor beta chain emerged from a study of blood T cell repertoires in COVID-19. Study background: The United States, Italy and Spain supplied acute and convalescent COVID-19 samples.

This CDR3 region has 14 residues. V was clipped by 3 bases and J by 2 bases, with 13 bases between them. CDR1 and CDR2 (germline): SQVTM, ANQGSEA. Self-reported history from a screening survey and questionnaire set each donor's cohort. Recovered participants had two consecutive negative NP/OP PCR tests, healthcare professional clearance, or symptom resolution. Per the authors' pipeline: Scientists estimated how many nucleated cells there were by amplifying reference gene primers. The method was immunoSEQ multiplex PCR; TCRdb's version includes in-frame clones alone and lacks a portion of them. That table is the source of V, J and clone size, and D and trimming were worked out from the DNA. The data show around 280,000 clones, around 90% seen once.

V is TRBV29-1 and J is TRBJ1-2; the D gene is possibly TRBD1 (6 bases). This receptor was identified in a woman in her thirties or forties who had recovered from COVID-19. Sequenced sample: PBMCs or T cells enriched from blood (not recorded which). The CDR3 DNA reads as TGCAGCGTTGATACTATGGGGACAAACTATGGCTACACCTTC. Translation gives CSVDTMGTNYGYTF.